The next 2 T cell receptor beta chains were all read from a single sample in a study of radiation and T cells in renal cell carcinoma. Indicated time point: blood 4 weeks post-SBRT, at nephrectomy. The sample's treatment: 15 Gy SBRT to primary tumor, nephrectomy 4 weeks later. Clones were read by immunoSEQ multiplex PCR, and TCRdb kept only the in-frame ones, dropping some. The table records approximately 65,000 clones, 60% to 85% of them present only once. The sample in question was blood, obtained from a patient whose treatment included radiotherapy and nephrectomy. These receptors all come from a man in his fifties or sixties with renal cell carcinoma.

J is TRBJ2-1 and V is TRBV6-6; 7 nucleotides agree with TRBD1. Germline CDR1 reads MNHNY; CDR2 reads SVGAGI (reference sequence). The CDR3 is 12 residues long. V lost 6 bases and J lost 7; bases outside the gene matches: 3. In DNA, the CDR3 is TGTGCCAGCAGCCACAGGGGAAATGAGCAGTTCTTC. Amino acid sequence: CASSHRGNEQFF.

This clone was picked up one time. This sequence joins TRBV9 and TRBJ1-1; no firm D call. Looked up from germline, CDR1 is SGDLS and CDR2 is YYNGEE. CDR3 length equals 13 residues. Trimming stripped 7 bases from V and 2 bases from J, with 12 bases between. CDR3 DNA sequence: TGTGCCAGCGGATCTCAGCCAAACACTGAAGCTTTCTTT. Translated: CASGSQPNTEAFF.